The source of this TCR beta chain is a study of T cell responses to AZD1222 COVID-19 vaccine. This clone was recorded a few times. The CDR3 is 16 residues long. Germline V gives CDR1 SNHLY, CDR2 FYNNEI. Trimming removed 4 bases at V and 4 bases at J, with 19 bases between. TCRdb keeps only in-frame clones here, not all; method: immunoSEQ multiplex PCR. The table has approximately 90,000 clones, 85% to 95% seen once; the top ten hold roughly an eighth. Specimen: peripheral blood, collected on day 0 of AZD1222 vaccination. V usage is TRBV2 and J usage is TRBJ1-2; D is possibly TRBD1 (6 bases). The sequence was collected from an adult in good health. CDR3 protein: CASSVSGGQFGYGYTF. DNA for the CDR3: TGTGCCAGCAGTGTTTCGGGGGGGCAGTTTGGCTATGGCTACACCTTC. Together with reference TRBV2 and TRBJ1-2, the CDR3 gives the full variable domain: EPEVTQTPSHQVTQMGQEVILRCVPISNHLYFYWYRQILGQKVEFLVSFYNNEISEKSEIFDDQFSVERPDGSNFTLKIRSTKLEDSAMYFCASSVSGGQFGYGYTFGSGTRLTVV.